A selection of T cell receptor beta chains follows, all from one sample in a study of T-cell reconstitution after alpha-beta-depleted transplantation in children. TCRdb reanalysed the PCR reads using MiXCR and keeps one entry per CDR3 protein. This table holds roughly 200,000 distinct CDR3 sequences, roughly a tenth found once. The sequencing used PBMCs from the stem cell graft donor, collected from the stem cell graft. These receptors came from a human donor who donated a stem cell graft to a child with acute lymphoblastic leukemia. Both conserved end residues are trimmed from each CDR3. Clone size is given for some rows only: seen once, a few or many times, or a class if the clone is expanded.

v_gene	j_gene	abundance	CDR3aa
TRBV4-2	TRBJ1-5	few	ASSQEWGYSNQPQH
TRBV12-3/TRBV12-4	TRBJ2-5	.	ASIVISCWTQQETQY
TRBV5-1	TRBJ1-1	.	ASSPSGTLVTEAF
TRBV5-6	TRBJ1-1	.	ASSLDEDTEAF
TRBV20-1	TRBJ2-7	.	SASLADYEQY
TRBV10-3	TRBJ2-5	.	AINAGRQETQY
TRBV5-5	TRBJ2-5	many	ASSLTGGPQETQY
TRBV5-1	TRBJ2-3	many	ASHGVAEGDTQY
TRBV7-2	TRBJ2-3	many	ASSLDLNTQY
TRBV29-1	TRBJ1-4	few	SVVLSEEKLF
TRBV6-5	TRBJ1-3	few	ASSYSGLAGTGNTIY
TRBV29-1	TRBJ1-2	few	SVGGQGAGGYT
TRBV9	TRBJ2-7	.	ASSPRRTGSVRGDEQY
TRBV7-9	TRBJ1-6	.	ASSSQQGDYSPLH
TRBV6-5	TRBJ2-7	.	ASSSGRYYEQY
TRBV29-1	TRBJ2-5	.	SVRGKILGETQY
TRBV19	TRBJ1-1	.	ATARGSYTEAF
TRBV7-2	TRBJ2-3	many	ASGSLIDTQY
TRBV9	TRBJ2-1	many	AAGTGAENNEQF
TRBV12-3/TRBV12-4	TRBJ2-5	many	ASSFGGETQY
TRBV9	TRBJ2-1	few	ASSVMGGELAAVSYNEQF
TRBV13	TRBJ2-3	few	ASSIRLAGGTDTQY
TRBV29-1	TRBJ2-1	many	SVDFSSYNEQF
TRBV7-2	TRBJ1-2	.	ASSLNPGQGYGYT
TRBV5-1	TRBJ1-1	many	ASSLVGENTEAF
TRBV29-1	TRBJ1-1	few	SVVDRVTDEAF
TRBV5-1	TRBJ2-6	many	ASSPTGQASGANVLT
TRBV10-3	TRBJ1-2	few	AISESVVANYGYT
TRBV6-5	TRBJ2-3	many	ASSRQGPDTQY
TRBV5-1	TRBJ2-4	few	ASSLRQGALAKNIQY
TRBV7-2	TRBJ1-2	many	ASSLNAGGVYGYT
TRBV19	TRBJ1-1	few	ASSISYRVDTEAF
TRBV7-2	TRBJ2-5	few	ASSSGLGRETQY
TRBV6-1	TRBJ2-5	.	ASSEGASGRETQY
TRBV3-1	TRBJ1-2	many	ASSQGVYGYT
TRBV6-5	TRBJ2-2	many	ASSYPTPTGELF